One and the same sample provided the 27 T cell receptor beta chains below, sequenced in a study of blood T cells in healthy people across ages. The authors ran a second PCR of roughly 6 to 12 cycles using a sample-barcoded 5' primer and a J-beta primer mix. MiXCR, run by TCRdb on the 5' RACE reads, gives a single entry per CDR3 protein. The sample carries 1,500,000 or so distinct CDR3 sequences, approximately 43% recorded once. The source material was blood. Every receptor here comes from a woman aged 18-35 years in good health.

This clonotype was recorded a few times. The chain combines TRBV9 with TRBJ2-3; D remains unclear. From germline, CDR1 is SGDLS and CDR2 YYNGEE. V was shortened by 0 bases and J by 3 bases, with 5 bases between the two germline ends. The CDR3 length is 13 residues. The CDR3 region is CASSVGQTDTQYF. The CDR3 region has the DNA TGTGCCAGCAGCGTAGGGCAGACAGATACGCAGTATTTT.

Concerning this clonotype itself: A junction boundary mismatches the germline segment, possibly from a read error. J is TRBJ2-7 and V is TRBV28; 9 bases agree with TRBD2. This CDR3 spans 14 amino acids. CDR1 is MDHEN and CDR2 is SYDVKM in the germline V gene. CDR3 protein: CAGSWIAGVYEQYF. CDR3 bases: TGTGCCGGCAGTTGGATAGCGGGGGTCTACGAGCAGTACTTC. The variable domain in full, completed from reference TRBV28 and TRBJ2-7, reads DVKVTQSSRYLVKRTGEKVFLECVQDMDHENMFWYRQDPGLGLRLIYFSYDVKMKEKGDIPEGYSVSREKKERFSLILESASTNQTSMYLCAGSWIAGVYEQYFGPGTRLTVT.

In its sample, this clonotype was seen a few times. The chain recombines TRBV7-3 with TRBJ2-1; D may match TRBD1 or TRBD2 (5 bases each). The CDR3 is 15 amino acids. Trimming left V 5 bases short and J 2 bases short, with 13 bases between. The germline V gene encodes CDR1 SGHTA and CDR2 FQGTGA. CDR3: CASSRVGDPYNEQFF. CDR3 nucleotides: TGTGCCAGCAGCCGAGTCGGGGACCCCTACAATGAGCAGTTCTTC.

V usage is TRBV30 and J usage is TRBJ1-5, with TRBD1 matching over 7 bases. Germline values: CDR1 GTSNPN, CDR2 SVGIG (reference sequence). V lost 8 bases to trimming and J lost 3 bases; unmatched junction nucleotides: 7. The CDR3 length is 13 residues. The CDR3 nucleotides read TGTGCCGTATCAAGGGGGCTCAATCAGCCCCAGCATTTT. It translates to CAVSRGLNQPQHF.

This sequence joins TRBV6-1 and TRBJ2-1, with 15 bases fitting TRBD2. V shed 2 bases, J shed 8 bases, and the junction held 4 bases outside the gene matches. The CDR3 totals 16 residues. Germline lookup yields CDR1 MNHNS and CDR2 SASEGT. CDR3 protein: CASSERTSGGGHEQFF. The CDR3 DNA follows: TGTGCCAGCAGTGAACGGACTAGCGGGGGGGGTCATGAGCAGTTCTTC.

The chain has TRBV2 and TRBJ2-3, with TRBD2 identical over 13 bases. V trimming: 6 bases; J trimming: 8 bases; junction bases outside the gene matches: 8. The CDR3 totals 15 residues. The germline V gene has CDR1 SNHLY and CDR2 FYNNEI. CDR3 DNA: TGTGCCAGCAGCGCCGGGACTAGCGGGGAGTCTACGCAGTATTTT. Translation: CASSAGTSGESTQYF.

As for this clonotype: Mismatch with germline at one junction end may stem from a read error. The CDR3 loop is CATSEASGRSSSHNEQFF. In DNA form, the CDR3 reads TGTGCCACCAGTGAAGCTAGCGGGAGGTCAAGCTCCCACAATGAGCAGTTCTTC. The chain has TRBV24-1 and TRBJ2-1, with TRBD2 identical over 11 bases. Germline V gene lookup returns CDR1 KGHDR and CDR2 SFDVKD. The CDR3 is 18 residues long.

CDR3 nucleotides: TGCAGTGCTAGACTGGGGACCTTCACAGATACGCAGTATTTT. It yields the protein CSARLGTFTDTQYF. This rearrangement joins TRBV20-1 to TRBJ2-3; D assignment may be TRBD1 or TRBD2 (5 bases each). Germline V gene data show CDR1 as DFQATT and CDR2 as SNEGSKA (reference sequence). The CDR3 is made up of 14 amino acids. Trimming stripped 2 bases from V and 2 bases from J, with 11 bases between.

This clonotype has more than one count but fewer than ten. The chain has TRBV3-1 and TRBJ2-5, with D perhaps assigned TRBD1 or TRBD2 (5 bases each). This CDR3 contains 14 residues. V was trimmed by 3 bases and J by 5 bases, leaving 13 bases between them. Germline V gives CDR1 LGHDT, CDR2 YNNKEL (reference sequence). In nucleotides, the CDR3 is TGTGCCAGCAGCCACTCAGGGAGAATGGAGACCCAGTACTTC. Its translation: CASSHSGRMETQYF.

J is TRBJ2-1 and V is TRBV5-1; maybe TRBD2 (5 bases). Trimming stripped 3 bases from V and 3 bases from J, with 16 bases between. The CDR3 runs 16 residues. CDR1 SGHRS and CDR2 YFSETQ come from the germline V gene. The DNA for the CDR3 is TGCGCCAGCAGCTCCTGGACTGGCGGAAACTACAATGAGCAGTTCTTC. Its translation is CASSSWTGGNYNEQFF.

This chain connects TRBV7-2 to TRBJ2-1, with 7 nucleotides matching TRBD1. CDR3 length: 16 amino acids. Germline CDR1 is SGHTA and CDR2 is FQGNSA. V shed 2 bases, J shed 3 bases, and the junction held 7 bases outside the gene matches. The CDR3 region has the DNA TGTGCCAGCAGCTTAAATTGGGGGACAGACTACAATGAGCAGTTCTTC. This translates into CASSLNWGTDYNEQFF.

This clonotype was detected ten times or more. The rearrangement joins TRBV18 to TRBJ2-5; D call uncertain. This CDR3 is built from 11 residues. Germline values: CDR1 KGHSH, CDR2 LQKENI. Trimming stripped 8 bases from V and 8 bases from J, with 12 bases between. The chain's CDR3 is CASSPSETQYF. The CDR3, as DNA: TGTGCCAGCAGCCCGTCCGAAACCCAGTACTTC.

This clonotype came up a few times. The chain employs TRBV20-1 and TRBJ2-4, with D unresolved. In germline, CDR1 is DFQATT, CDR2 SNEGSKA (reference sequence). V shed 6 bases and J shed 0 bases, with 21 bases lying between them. The CDR3 has 17 residues. CDR3 residues: CSAVPGLNTIAKNIQYF. DNA for the CDR3: TGCAGTGCCGTACCTGGGCTGAACACAATAGCCAAAAACATTCAGTACTTC.

V and J are TRBV20-1 and TRBJ2-7; D gene ambiguous. V lost 1 base to trimming and J lost 2 bases, with 12 bases between them. The CDR3 has 14 residues. Germline V gene data show CDR1 as DFQATT and CDR2 as SNEGSKA (reference sequence). CDR3 nucleotide sequence: TGCAGTGCTAGAGCCTACAGCTCTACCTACGAGCAGTACTTC. Its translation is CSARAYSSTYEQYF.

The J gene is TRBJ2-2, the V gene TRBV4-3; D uncertain. The germline V gene has CDR1 LGHNA and CDR2 YSLEER. V was cut by 1 base and J by 0 bases, with 9 bases left in between. The CDR3 runs to 16 residues. The CDR3: CASSQGYRPNTGELFF. CDR3 in DNA: TGCGCCAGCAGCCAAGGCTACCGCCCGAACACCGGGGAGCTGTTTTTT.

The DNA of the CDR3 is TGTGCCAGCAGCCGGACTAGCGGAGAGTACGAGCAGTACTTC. Translation gives CASSRTSGEYEQYF. The rearrangement uses TRBV11-2 and TRBJ2-7; 10 bases align to TRBD2. CDR1 is SGHAT and CDR2 is FQNNGV in the germline V gene. After removal of 5 bases from V and 4 bases from J, the junction contained 5 bases not matched to a gene. The CDR3 sequence is 14 residues long.

V usage is TRBV9 and J usage is TRBJ2-2, with 10 bases aligning to TRBD2. The CDR3 is made up of 15 amino acids. V lost 5 bases, J lost 5 bases, and 6 bases stayed unmatched. The V gene's germline CDR1 is SGDLS and CDR2 YYNGEE. The CDR3 protein is CASRPAGGYTGELFF. For the CDR3, the DNA is TGTGCCAGCAGGCCAGCGGGAGGGTATACCGGGGAGCTGTTTTTT.

The chain has TRBV2 and TRBJ2-5, with D unclear. V lost 2 bases and J lost 11, with 18 bases in between. The CDR3 is 14 residues long. Germline values: CDR1 SNHLY, CDR2 FYNNEI. CDR3 DNA sequence: TGTGCCAGCAGTGAATTTGGTCCTACGGTTGAGCAGTACTTC. Translating it yields CASSEFGPTVEQYF.

This chain's CDR3 is CASSFLLRGRSDETQYF. The DNA of the CDR3 is TGTGCCAGCAGTTTCCTCTTAAGGGGGAGAAGTGACGAGACCCAGTACTTC. The rearrangement uses TRBV28 and TRBJ2-5; TRBD1 might be the D (6 bases). CDR1 is MDHEN and CDR2 is SYDVKM in the germline V gene. This CDR3 spans 17 amino acids. V was pared by 3 bases and J by 5 bases, with 22 bases between.

This chain joins TRBV5-1 and TRBJ1-1; no clear D. Between the trimmed V and J ends, which lost 1 base and 1 base, there was a span of 11 bases. The CDR3 has 15 amino acids. Germline V gene lookup returns CDR1 SGHRS and CDR2 YFSETQ. In nucleotides, the CDR3 is TGCGCCAGCAGCTTGAGCGGTCCCAGGAACACTGAAGCTTTCTTT. Protein: CASSLSGPRNTEAFF.

This clonotype was counted between two and nine times. The J gene is TRBJ2-1, the V gene TRBV12-5; D possibly uses TRBD1 or TRBD2 (6 bases each). The V gene lost 5 bases and the J gene lost 12 bases, with 14 bases spanning the gap. Germline-derived CDR1 and CDR2 are LGHNT and FRNRAP. The length of the CDR3 is 12 residues. In DNA, the CDR3 is TGTGCTAGTGGTCCGGAGGGGGTAACGCAGTTCTTC. This translates into CASGPEGVTQFF. The full variable domain, rest sourced from reference TRBV12-5 and TRBJ2-1, is DARVTQTPRHKVTEMGQEVTMRCQPILGHNTVFWYRQTMMQGLELLAYFRNRAPLDDSGMPKDRFSAEMPDATLATLKIQPSEPRDSAVYFCASGPEGVTQFFGPGTRLTVL.

The chain recombines TRBV25-1 with TRBJ1-2; D may be TRBD1 (6 bases). Trimming pared 2 bases from V and 0 bases from J, leaving 10 bases between. Germline V gives CDR1 MGHDK, CDR2 SYGVNS. The CDR3 runs to 15 residues. In DNA, the CDR3 is TGTGCCAGCAGTGAACAGGGGCCTCCTAACTATGGCTACACCTTC. It codes for CASSEQGPPNYGYTF.

This clonotype was seen a few times. The chain carries TRBV6-2 or TRBV6-3 and TRBJ2-7, with 8 bases matching TRBD1. The CDR3 sequence is 16 residues long. Germline V gene lookup returns CDR1 MNHEY and CDR2 SVGEGT. The trim removed 0 bases at V and 4 bases at J, leaving 8 bases unmatched. The CDR3 DNA reads TGTGCCAGCAGTTACTCCTCCGGGACAGGCAATTACGAGCAGTACTTC. As protein: CASSYSSGTGNYEQYF.

Details on this clonotype: The junction departs from germline at one end; a sequencing error may be responsible. V and J are TRBV27 and TRBJ2-5, with D perhaps TRBD1 (5 bases). CDR3 length: 14 amino acids. CDR1 is MNHEY and CDR2 is SMNVEV in the germline V gene (reference sequence). The CDR3 region is CAGSWAGKEETQYF. CDR3 sequence (DNA): TGTGCCGGCAGTTGGGCAGGGAAGGAAGAGACCCAGTACTTC.

This clonotype was picked up many times. The J gene is TRBJ1-2, the V gene TRBV7-2, with D unresolved. The V end was cut by 1 base, the J end by 7 bases, with 1 base between. The CDR3 runs to 10 residues. Germline assignment: CDR1 SGHTA and CDR2 FQGNSA. The CDR3 DNA reads TGTGCCAGCAGCTTAGTTGGCTACACCTTC. Its protein is CASSLVGYTF.

This clonotype was seen more than once but under ten times. The rearrangement joins TRBV7-9 to TRBJ1-4; the D gene is possibly TRBD1 (5 bases). This CDR3 is 13 amino acids long. In germline, CDR1 is SEHNR, CDR2 FQNEAQ (reference sequence). V was pared by 1 base and J by 8 bases, with 8 bases between. The CDR3 bases are TGTGCCAGCAGCTTAGGGGGCCGGGAAAAACTGTTTTTT. This encodes CASSLGGREKLFF.

This clonotype has only a few counts. The CDR3 sequence is CSASPGQVNYGYTF. Here the CDR3 DNA reads TGCAGTGCTTCTCCGGGACAGGTTAACTATGGCTACACCTTC. The V and J genes are TRBV20-1 and TRBJ1-2; 8 bases fit TRBD1. This CDR3 has 14 residues. The V gene end was trimmed by 5 bases and the J gene end by 1 base; junction bases not matched to a gene: 6. CDR1 and CDR2 from the germline V gene are DFQATT and SNEGSKA (reference sequence).